The rows below give T cell receptor beta chains drawn from one sample of a study of cytomegalovirus exposure and HLA in healthy donors. Sequenced by immunoSEQ multiplex PCR; TCRdb stores in-frame clones only, minus some. The data contain roughly 120,000 clones, about 80% of them singletons. The sample consisted of PBMCs. The receptors come from a male donor in good health and CMV-seronegative. Each CDR3 is given with its conserved first and last residue. Each record gives: V gene, D gene, CDR3 length, clone size, J gene, CDR3 protein, CDR3 DNA. D genes are given only for firm matches. Not every row has a clone size; where given, it reads once, few, many or a size class.

V gene: TRBV6-5
D gene: TRBD1
CDR3 length: 13
clone size: once
J gene: TRBJ2-7
CDR3 protein: CASSYRDRSEQYF
CDR3 DNA: TGTGCCAGCAGTTACCGGGACAGGTCCGAGCAGTACTTC

V gene: TRBV6-5
D gene: NA
CDR3 length: 16
clone size: NA
J gene: TRBJ2-5
CDR3 protein: CASSSPGHPGQETQYF
CDR3 DNA: TGTGCCAGCAGTTCGCCGGGACACCCAGGACAAGAGACCCAGTACTTC

V gene: TRBV7-2
D gene: TRBD2
CDR3 length: 15
clone size: NA
J gene: TRBJ2-1
CDR3 protein: CASSPQRGSYNEQFF
CDR3 DNA: TGTGCCAGCAGCCCCCAGCGGGGGTCCTACAATGAGCAGTTCTTC

V gene: TRBV11-3
D gene: TRBD1
CDR3 length: 20
clone size: NA
J gene: TRBJ2-1
CDR3 protein: CASSLGKGQGSVNGYNEQFF
CDR3 DNA: TGTGCCAGCAGCTTAGGGAAGGGACAGGGAAGCGTTAACGGCTACAATGAGCAGTTCTTC

V gene: TRBV7-9
D gene: NA
CDR3 length: 14
clone size: NA
J gene: TRBJ2-7
CDR3 protein: CASSSRAIAYEQYF
CDR3 DNA: TGTGCCAGCAGCTCGAGGGCCATCGCCTACGAGCAGTACTTC

V gene: TRBV6-4
D gene: TRBD2
CDR3 length: 15
clone size: few
J gene: TRBJ2-5
CDR3 protein: CASSEEAGGQETQYF
CDR3 DNA: TGTGCCAGCAGTGAGGAAGCGGGGGGACAAGAGACCCAGTACTTC

V gene: TRBV10-3
D gene: TRBD1
CDR3 length: 14
clone size: once
J gene: TRBJ2-5
CDR3 protein: CAISGGQGVEEQYF
CDR3 DNA: TGTGCCATCAGTGGAGGGCAGGGGGTTGAAGAGCAGTACTTC

V gene: TRBV29-1
D gene: NA
CDR3 length: 9
clone size: few
J gene: TRBJ1-1
CDR3 protein: CSVGEGAFF
CDR3 DNA: TGCAGCGTGGGGGAGGGAGCTTTCTTT

V gene: TRBV12-5
D gene: NA
CDR3 length: 14
clone size: NA
J gene: TRBJ1-4
CDR3 protein: CASGRSGGFEKLFF
CDR3 DNA: TGTGCTAGTGGTCGGTCGGGGGGCTTTGAAAAACTGTTTTTT

V gene: TRBV7-2
D gene: TRBD2
CDR3 length: 16
clone size: NA
J gene: TRBJ2-7
CDR3 protein: CASSLSGLAGEWGQYF
CDR3 DNA: TGTGCCAGCAGCTTAAGTGGACTAGCGGGAGAATGGGGGCAGTACTTC

V gene: TRBV11-2
D gene: NA
CDR3 length: 14
clone size: few
J gene: TRBJ1-6
CDR3 protein: CASSRAPWGEPLHF
CDR3 DNA: TGTGCCAGTTCGAGGGCCCCCTGGGGGGAGCCCCTCCACTTT

V gene: TRBV7-9
D gene: TRBD1
CDR3 length: 13
clone size: NA
J gene: TRBJ1-1
CDR3 protein: CSSSWGQGTEAFF
CDR3 DNA: TGTTCCAGCAGCTGGGGACAGGGCACTGAAGCTTTCTTT